This TCR beta chain was captured in a study of T cell responses to AZD1222 COVID-19 vaccine. For this clone: Its antigen is not identified.

The repertoire was sequenced with immunoSEQ multiplex PCR; TCRdb's copy has only in-frame clones and lacks some. The table records approximately 110,000 clones, around 89% of them present only once. The study's findings and limits: There were repertoire samples only from the period after the peak T cell response. Most donors were white British, females outnumbered males, and clonal diversity was possibly underestimated.

Germline V CDR1 and CDR2: MNHEY, SVGEGT. The CDR3 contains 12 residues. V shed 4 bases and J 6 bases; nucleotides not matched to a gene: 1. The sequence came from an adult in good health. The source was peripheral blood, collected on day 0 of AZD1222 vaccination. The chain has TRBV6-2 or TRBV6-3 and TRBJ1-2, with TRBD1 matching 8 bases. The CDR3 protein is CASSSGGNGYTF. Here the CDR3 DNA reads TGTGCCAGCAGTTCAGGGGGCAATGGCTACACCTTC.